These 13 T cell receptor beta chains came from one sample sequenced in a study of regulatory T cells in long-lasting Graves disease. With iRepertoire HTBI primers and Arm-PCR of CDR3 regions, TCR beta libraries were built. TCRdb re-called the multiplex PCR reads with MiXCR, one entry per CDR3 protein. The data show 420,000 or so distinct CDR3 sequences, with roughly 15% seen just once and approximately 22% held by the top ten. Time point noted: newly diagnosed GD, antithyroid drugs for less than 3 months. The TCR library was prepared using RNA isolated from PBMCs. This sample was also put to use in a study of T cells in Graves' hyperthyroidism and ophthalmopathy.

The sequencing used peripheral blood mononuclear cells (PBMCs), collected at new diagnosis, from a patient treated with antithyroid drugs. These receptors were collected from a woman between 18 and 30 years old with Graves disease.

This clonotype occurred a few times. The rearrangement links TRBV4-1 to TRBJ2-3; TRBD1 agrees at 9 bases. The CDR3 spans 15 residues. Germline CDR1 MGHRA, CDR2 YSYEKL. V shed 3 bases and J 2 bases; nucleotides not matched to a gene: 3. The CDR3 protein is CASSHGDRDTDTQYF. For the CDR3, the DNA is TGCGCCAGCAGCCATGGGGACAGGGACACAGATACGCAGTATTTT.

This clonotype was counted ten times or more. The chain is built from TRBV28 and TRBJ2-7, with 7 bases lining up with TRBD1. The CDR3 loop spans 13 amino acids. Germline V gives CDR1 MDHEN, CDR2 SYDVKM. J gave up 3 bases and V 6 bases, and 5 bases lay outside the gene matches. Written as DNA, the CDR3 is TGTGCCAGCAGGGGGACAGCCGACTACGAGCAGTACTTC. Translation gives CASRGTADYEQYF.

The chain joins TRBV5-5 to TRBJ2-1; D may be TRBD1 (5 bases). The CDR3 extends over 14 amino acids. Germline V lookup: CDR1 SGHKS, CDR2 YYEKEE (reference sequence). V was trimmed by 2 bases and J by 6 bases, leaving 12 bases between them. The CDR3 is CASSFLLDSNEQFF. The CDR3 nucleotides are TGTGCCAGCAGCTTTCTGCTCGACAGCAATGAGCAGTTCTTC.

The V call is TRBV10-3, the J call TRBJ1-5; tentative D call: TRBD1 (6 bases). The CDR3 is made up of 13 amino acids. The germline V gene has CDR1 ENHRY and CDR2 SYGVKD. V was pared by 7 bases and J by 6 bases, with 13 bases between. In DNA, the CDR3 is TGTGCCATCAAAGGGGGGGAAGGTCAGCCCCAGCATTTT. Translation: CAIKGGEGQPQHF.

This clonotype was detected ten times or more. V and J are TRBV29-1 and TRBJ2-1, with D hard to call. The V end lost 2 bases, the J end lost 9 bases, and 14 bases lay between the germline ends. From germline, CDR1 is SQVTM and CDR2 ANQGSEA. The CDR3 has 13 residues. This CDR3 reads CSVEQTGFGEQFF. The DNA for the CDR3 is TGCAGCGTTGAACAAACGGGTTTTGGTGAGCAGTTCTTC.

With regard to this clonotype: This may come from a read error, since a much larger clone is one base off. V gene TRBV3-1 combines with J gene TRBJ2-7, with D possibly being TRBD1 or TRBD2 (5 bases each). This CDR3 has 12 residues. CDR1 LGHDT and CDR2 YNNKEL come from the germline V gene (reference sequence). The CDR3 here is CASGQEGYEQYF. DNA of the CDR3: TGTGCCAGCGGCCAAGAGGGGTACGAGCAGTACTTC.

This clonotype was seen repeatedly, ten times or more. V and J are TRBV28 and TRBJ2-7, with 11 bases identical to TRBD2. J gave up 4 bases and V 5 bases, and 4 bases lay outside the gene matches. CDR3 length equals 14 residues. Germline values: CDR1 MDHEN, CDR2 SYDVKM. CDR3 sequence reads: CASSRLAGPYEQYF. The CDR3, as DNA: TGTGCCAGCAGTCGACTAGCGGGACCATACGAGCAGTACTTC.

The chain links TRBV12-3 or TRBV12-4 to TRBJ2-2; TRBD2 aligns across 14 bases. V trimming: 5 bases; J trimming: 7 bases; junction bases outside the gene matches: 12. The CDR3 consists of 18 residues. CDR3 amino acids: CASSPRLAGGTGVGELFF. As DNA, the CDR3 is TGTGCCAGCAGTCCCCGACTAGCGGGAGGGACTGGGGTCGGGGAGCTGTTTTTT.

The chain recombines TRBV28 with TRBJ2-1, with D tentatively TRBD1 or TRBD2 (6 bases each). Deletions cut 4 bases from V and 7 bases from J, with 11 bases between. From germline, CDR1 is MDHEN and CDR2 SYDVKM. The CDR3 runs to 13 residues. CDR3 nucleotides: TGTGCCAGCAGTTCTACAGGGAGGAATGAGCAGTTCTTC. Translated: CASSSTGRNEQFF.

The V call is TRBV12-3 or TRBV12-4, the J call TRBJ2-7, with D perhaps matching TRBD1 (6 bases). V lost 2 bases and J lost 5, with 13 bases in between. The CDR3 is made up of 14 amino acids. The CDR3 sequence: CASSLQGLNDEQYF. In nucleotides, the CDR3 is TGTGCCAGCAGTTTACAGGGGCTAAACGACGAGCAGTACTTC.

This clonotype has at least ten counts. The DNA of the CDR3 is TGTGCCAGCAGCCGAAGGGACAGGGAGTCTGAAGCTTTCTTT. Protein sequence: CASSRRDRESEAFF. This chain uses TRBV3-1 with TRBJ1-1; TRBD1 matches at 9 bases. Germline V gene data show CDR1 as LGHDT and CDR2 as YNNKEL (reference sequence). This CDR3 has 14 amino acids. Losses at the gene ends were 4 bases for V and 6 bases for J; bases not matched to a gene: 6. Full variable domain (remainder filled in from reference TRBV3-1 and TRBJ1-1): DTAVSQTPKYLVTQMGNDKSIKCEQNLGHDTMYWYKQDSKKFLKIMFSYNNKELIINETVPNRFSPKSPDKAHLNLHINSLELGDSAVYFCASSRRDRESEAFFGQGTRLTVV.

In its sample, this clonotype was seen many times. The J gene is TRBJ2-7, the V gene TRBV2, with TRBD2 matching 10 bases. Germline V gene data show CDR1 as SNHLY and CDR2 as FYNNEI. The V and J ends lost 9 bases and 5 bases, in that order; junction bases with no gene match: 13. The CDR3 runs to 15 residues. CDR3 sequence (DNA): TGTGCCAGTCACTTTTTCGGGACTAGCGAGGACGAGCAGTACTTC. Its protein is CASHFFGTSEDEQYF.

Ten or more counts support this clonotype. The rearrangement joins TRBV20-1 to TRBJ2-5, with unresolved D. Per the germline V gene, CDR1 is DFQATT and CDR2 is SNEGSKA (reference sequence). The V end was cut by 0 bases, the J end by 2 bases, with 13 bases between. The CDR3 consists of 15 residues. The CDR3 sequence is CSARDPARIQETQYF. CDR3 DNA sequence: TGCAGTGCTAGAGATCCGGCTAGGATTCAAGAGACCCAGTACTTC.